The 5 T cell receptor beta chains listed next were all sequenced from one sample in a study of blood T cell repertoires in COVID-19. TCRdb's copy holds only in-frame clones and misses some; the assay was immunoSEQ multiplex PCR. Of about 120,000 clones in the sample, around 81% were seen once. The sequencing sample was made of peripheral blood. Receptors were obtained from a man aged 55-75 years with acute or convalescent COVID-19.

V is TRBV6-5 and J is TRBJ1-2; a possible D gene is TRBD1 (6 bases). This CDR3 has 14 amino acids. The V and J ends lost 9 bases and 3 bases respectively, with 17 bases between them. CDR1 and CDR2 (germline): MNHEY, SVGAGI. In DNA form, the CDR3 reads TGTGCCAGTTTAGGCTGGGGGCGAGACTATGGCTACACCTTC. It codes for CASLGWGRDYGYTF.

The CDR3 loop is CASSGGDTQYF. For the CDR3, the DNA is TGTGCCAGCAGCGGCGGAGATACGCAGTATTTT. V usage is TRBV9 and J usage is TRBJ2-3, with D uncertain. Germline values: CDR1 SGDLS, CDR2 YYNGEE. Trimming pared 3 bases from V and 5 bases from J, leaving 4 bases between. The CDR3 has 11 residues.

CDR3 loop: CASSEDWGRGQGKREKLFF. The CDR3 region has the DNA TGTGCCAGCAGTGAAGATTGGGGAAGGGGACAGGGCAAACGGGAAAAACTGTTTTTT. The chain links TRBV6-1 to TRBJ1-4, with 9 bases aligning to TRBD1. Trimming at V came to 1 base and at J to 8 bases, leaving 17 bases not matched to a gene. This CDR3 contains 19 residues. Looked up from germline, CDR1 is MNHNS and CDR2 is SASEGT.

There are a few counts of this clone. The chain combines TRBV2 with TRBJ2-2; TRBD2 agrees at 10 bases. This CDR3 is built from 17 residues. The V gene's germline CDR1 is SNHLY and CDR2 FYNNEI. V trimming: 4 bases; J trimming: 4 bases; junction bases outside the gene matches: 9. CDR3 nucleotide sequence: TGTGCCAGCAGTGGTGATAGCGGGAGGCGTGGCACCGGGGAGCTGTTTTTT. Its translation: CASSGDSGRRGTGELFF.

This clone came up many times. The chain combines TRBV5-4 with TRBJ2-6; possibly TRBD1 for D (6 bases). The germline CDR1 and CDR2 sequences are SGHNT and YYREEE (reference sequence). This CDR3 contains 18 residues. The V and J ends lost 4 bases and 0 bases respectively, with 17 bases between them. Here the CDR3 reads CASSKDSFLPSGANVLTF. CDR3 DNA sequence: TGTGCCAGCAGCAAGGACAGCTTTTTACCCTCTGGGGCCAACGTCCTGACTTTC.